The rows below give T cell receptor beta chains drawn from one sample of a study of blood T cell repertoires in COVID-19. Repertoires were generated with immunoSEQ multiplex PCR, while TCRdb's copy carries only in-frame clones and drops some. Of around 140,000 clones in the sample, around 87% were seen once. The sequenced sample was peripheral blood. The receptors come from a woman aged 45-59 years with active or convalescent COVID-19. The CDR3 runs from the conserved cysteine through the conserved F or W. Fields, in order: D gene, V gene, clone size, J gene, CDR3 DNA, CDR3 protein. D genes are given only for firm matches. The size field is filled for only some rows; it gives once, few, many or a size class.

TRBD1	TRBV2	once	TRBJ1-5	TGTGCCAGCACCCCGGACAGGGGGCGAGGTCAGCCCCAGCATTTT	CASTPDRGRGQPQHF
TRBD1	TRBV28	.	TRBJ1-4	TGTGCCAGCAGTTTGGGTGAGGGGGCCCTTAATGAAAAACTGTTTTTT	CASSLGEGALNEKLFF
.	TRBV5-4	.	TRBJ1-1	TGTGCCAGCAGCCCCGACTCGAGACCCACTGAAGCTTTCTTT	CASSPDSRPTEAFF
TRBD1	TRBV30	.	TRBJ2-6	TGTGCCTGGAGTCTCCAGGGGGCTTTGTATGGGGCCAACGTCCTGACTTTC	CAWSLQGALYGANVLTF
TRBD1	TRBV2	few	TRBJ2-2	TGTGCCACCCGAGCCGGGACAGGGAACACCGGGGAGCTGTTTTTT	CATRAGTGNTGELFF
TRBD2	TRBV6-1	.	TRBJ2-5	TGTGCCAGCAGTGTGGGGGGAGGCGGGAGGAGAGAGACCCAGTACTTC	CASSVGGGGRRETQYF
TRBD1	TRBV6-6	.	TRBJ1-3	TGTGCCAGCAGTCGACAGGGCTCTGGAAACACCATATATTTT	CASSRQGSGNTIYF
.	TRBV29-1	.	TRBJ2-3	TGCAGCGTTCAGACAGGAATAGATACGCAGTATTTT	CSVQTGIDTQYF
.	TRBV5-4	.	TRBJ1-6	TGTGCCAGCAGCTTCGGGGGCTCCTATAATTCACCCCTCCACTTT	CASSFGGSYNSPLHF
TRBD2	TRBV5-1	.	TRBJ2-1	TGCGCCAGCAGCTTGGCTAGCGGGGGGGCCTACAATGAGCAGTTCTTC	CASSLASGGAYNEQFF
.	TRBV28	.	TRBJ1-2	TGTGCCAGCAGTTGGTGGACGGGAGCCCCCTTTGAGGGCTACACCTTC	CASSWWTGAPFEGYTF
.	TRBV3-1/TRBV3-2	.	TRBJ1-1	TGTGCCAGCAGCCAAGCTCGACAGTGGACGAACACTGAAGCTTTCTTT	CASSQARQWTNTEAFF
.	TRBV4-2	.	TRBJ2-5	TGTGCCAGCAGCCAAAGCTGGGGCCAGCAAGAGACCCAGTACTTC	CASSQSWGQQETQYF
.	TRBV6-6	.	TRBJ1-1	TGTGCCAGCATCACGACAATTATGAACACTGAAGCTTTCTTT	CASITTIMNTEAFF
.	TRBV29-1	.	TRBJ1-5	TGCAGCGTTTCCGGACAGCCGAATCAGCCCCAGCATTTT	CSVSGQPNQPQHF
TRBD2	TRBV9	.	TRBJ2-1	TGTGCCAGCAGCGCTCTAGCGGGGGGGTACAATGAGCAGTTCTTC	CASSALAGGYNEQFF
.	TRBV19	.	TRBJ2-7	TGTGCCAGTAGTACCGCTGGAAGCGGGTCCTACGAGCAGTACTTC	CASSTAGSGSYEQYF
.	TRBV7-2	.	TRBJ2-2	TGTGCCAGCAGCTTAGTCCCTCTAAGCGGGTCCGGGGAGCTGTTTTTT	CASSLVPLSGSGELFF
TRBD2	TRBV7-2	.	TRBJ2-2	TGTGCCAGCAGCTTAGTAGCGGGAGCGAACACCGGGGAGCTGTTTTTT	CASSLVAGANTGELFF
.	TRBV27	once	TRBJ2-7	TGTGCCAGCAGCCTGGGGGGACAGTTCTACGAGCAGTACTTC	CASSLGGQFYEQYF
TRBD2	TRBV7-2	.	TRBJ2-1	TGTGCCAGCAGCGGTGGGACTAGTCTATACAATGAGCAGTTCTTC	CASSGGTSLYNEQFF
.	TRBV19	.	TRBJ1-1	TGTGCCAGTAGTATATCCAGGGGCGGCACTGAAGCTTTCTTT	CASSISRGGTEAFF
.	TRBV28	.	TRBJ1-5	TGTGCCAGCAGTTTATTGGAGGGAGTGATCAATCAGCCCCAGCATTTT	CASSLLEGVINQPQHF
.	TRBV7-6	.	TRBJ2-7	TGTGCCAGCAGCTCGGGACACCTTAGTTACGAGCAGTACTTC	CASSSGHLSYEQYF
.	TRBV5-1	.	TRBJ1-1	TGCGCCAGCAGCGTAGCCGGCCTCACTGAAGCTTTCTTT	CASSVAGLTEAFF
TRBD1	TRBV6-6	.	TRBJ1-2	TGTGCCAGCAGTCATTTGGACAGGGGATTGAATAACTATGGCTACACCTTC	CASSHLDRGLNNYGYTF
.	TRBV21-1	.	TRBJ2-5	TGTGCCAGCAACGGACAGAACCAAGAGACCCAGTACTTC	CASNGQNQETQYF
TRBD1	TRBV29-1	.	TRBJ1-3	TGCAGCGTAACTCAGGGGGTAATCGGAAACACCATATATTTT	CSVTQGVIGNTIYF
.	TRBV5-8	.	TRBJ2-7	TGTGCCAGCAGTCCTTCCGTAGCCTACGAGCAGTACTTC	CASSPSVAYEQYF
.	TRBV3-1/TRBV3-2	.	TRBJ1-2	TGTGCCAGCAGCCAAGGGACTTACTATGGCTACACCTTC	CASSQGTYYGYTF
TRBD1	TRBV5-8	.	TRBJ1-6	TGTGCCAGCAGGTCCCGGGACAGCTATAATTCACCCCTCCACTTT	CASRSRDSYNSPLHF
.	TRBV9	.	TRBJ2-1	TGTGCCAGCAGCGTAGATGGGGCTAACCATGAGCAGTTCTTC	CASSVDGANHEQFF
.	TRBV2	.	TRBJ1-4	TGTGCCAGCAGTGGACAGGCGAGGGAAAAACTGTTTTTT	CASSGQAREKLFF
TRBD1	TRBV29-1	few	TRBJ2-1	TGCAGCGGGCACAGGGGTAGGGATGAGCAGTTCTTC	CSGHRGRDEQFF
TRBD2	TRBV6-2/TRBV6-3	once	TRBJ2-7	TGTGCCAGCAGTTATTGGGCGGGAGGCTCTCTTTGCGAGCAGTACTTC	CASSYWAGGSLCEQYF
TRBD1	TRBV29-1	.	TRBJ1-3	TGCAGCGTGACAGGGCGGGGAAACACCATATATTTT	CSVTGRGNTIYF
TRBD1	TRBV6-5	.	TRBJ1-2	TGTGCCAGCAGTCCTCGACAGGGCCCAATAGGCTACACCTTC	CASSPRQGPIGYTF
TRBD1	TRBV28	.	TRBJ1-4	TGTGCCAGCAGCATAACAGGGGTAACAACTAATGAAAAACTGTTTTTT	CASSITGVTTNEKLFF
TRBD2	TRBV9	.	TRBJ2-2	TGTGCCAGCAGCGTCAGCGGGGGGGCGGACACCGGGGAGCTGTTTTTT	CASSVSGGADTGELFF
TRBD2	TRBV7-3	.	TRBJ2-3	TGTGCCAGCAGTTGGGGGGGAGTTGGAGATACGCAGTATTTT	CASSWGGVGDTQYF
TRBD2	TRBV5-1	.	TRBJ2-1	TGCGCCAGCAGCTTGGTTCAGCGGGGGGGCCATAGTGAGCAGTTCTTC	CASSLVQRGGHSEQFF
.	TRBV28	.	TRBJ2-3	TGTGCCTACCGGGATTCCAGCACAGATACGCAGTATTTT	CAYRDSSTDTQYF
.	TRBV29-1	.	TRBJ2-4	TGCAGCGCCGTATTCAAAAACATTCAGTACTTC	CSAVFKNIQYF
TRBD1	TRBV5-1	.	TRBJ2-1	TGCGCCAGCAGCGCCCGAACGGGGACAGGCGGTGAGCAGTTCTTC	CASSARTGTGGEQFF
.	TRBV4-1	.	TRBJ1-2	TGCGCCAGCAGCCAAGATTACCTCTCCAGGGGCATTATGTATGGCTACACCTTC	CASSQDYLSRGIMYGYTF